Sequencing of this T cell receptor (beta chain) was carried out in a study of blood T cell repertoires in COVID-19. Study-level background: T cells, B-cell-depleted T cells, or PBMCs provided the cDNA or gDNA that served as material.

Here immunoSEQ multiplex PCR was the method, and the copy in TCRdb shows in-frame clones only, minus some. There are 80,000 or so clones in the sample; around 80% occur only once, and approximately 7.3% lies in the top ten. The CDR3 has 13 amino acids. Germline values: CDR1 MNHEY, CDR2 SVGAGI. V lost 7 bases to trimming and J lost 1 base, with 8 bases between them. This clone was seen a handful of times. The chain joins TRBV6-5 to TRBJ2-1; maybe TRBD1 (5 bases). The sequenced material came from peripheral blood. This TCR was sampled from a human donor in a cohort sampled during active COVID-19. The CDR3 region has the DNA TGTGCCAGCACCAAGGGGTCCTACAATGAGCAGTTCTTC. It is translated as CASTKGSYNEQFF.